The clone carrying this T cell receptor (beta chain) came up once. Antigen: not known. Primers included in the PCR were 60 Vbeta and 13 Jbeta primers. As processed by the authors: As a later analysis found, there were 78 million or so unique TCR beta chains, of which around 9.9 million were shared. Data came from immunoSEQ multiplex PCR; TCRdb stores just in-frame clones and leaves some out. V and J calls and clone size are copied from that table; D and trimming were computed from the DNA. Of around 130,000 clones detected, around three quarters appear once; the ten largest clones hold about 2%. This sample is drawn from a study of cytomegalovirus exposure and HLA in healthy donors. Overall study results and limits: Analysis performed later found roughly 18,000 TCR beta sequences associated with HLA alleles at 0.05 false discovery rate. Confirmation in vitro established that a few CMV-associated chains were specific for CMV antigens.

From germline, CDR1 is SGHDN and CDR2 FVKESK. The CDR3 covers 15 residues. J gave up 6 bases and V 4 bases, and 8 bases lay outside the gene matches. The source is a man aged 18 to 29 in good health and CMV-seronegative. The rearrangement joins TRBV14 to TRBJ2-2, with 7 bases fitting TRBD2. What was sequenced was PBMCs. CDR3 residues: CASSPGREIAGELFF. In DNA, the CDR3 is TGTGCCAGCAGCCCAGGGCGGGAGATTGCCGGGGAGCTGTTTTTT.